This record concerns one TCR beta chain sequence. Its antigen target is currently unknown. The record has no base qualities; no much larger clone is one base away. This entry belongs to a study of T cell repertoires in cytomegalovirus infection (dated by TCRdb to 2018 to 2020). Background on the whole study: The peptide stimulations were aimed at well-studied HLA-B-restricted epitopes as well as recently identified HLA-C-restricted CMV epitopes, whose presentation resists viral immunomodulation. Donor HLA type was relevant to the analysis, as public TCR beta signatures indicated carriage of CMV infection together with the matching HLA type. Beyond this particular receptor, the publication reports: Carriers of CMV infection plus the relevant HLA type were discriminated by the cumulative frequency of public TCR beta family members in the study cohort and in an independent roughly 350-donor cohort. The ex vivo response was dominated by HLA-C-restricted CMV-specific TCR beta clonotypes, which also provided the single most frequent clonotype in two of eight donors.

What this sample's treatment or condition label stands for: in vitro stimulation with specific CMV peptide epitopes to enrich CMV-specific T cells. Sequencer: Illumina HiSeq 1500. Through fastp at Q25 and MiXCR, TCRdb rebuilt clones from the public reads, retaining in-frame beta chains. Each CDR3 protein gets just one entry, which takes the most common genes and DNA from the rows behind it. The sample table records roughly 150,000 distinct CDR3 sequences; 32% of these occur just once. The ten largest clones take up roughly 51% of the sample. Trimming takes 6 bases off V and 5 bases off J; junction bases not matched to a gene: 7. The CDR3 runs 14 amino acids, cysteine and phenylalanine included. Of all the DNA, just the CDR3 is kept, 42 bases in frame from base 1. The germline V gene (reference sequence) specifies MNHEY as CDR1 and SMNVEV as CDR2.

The sequenced sample was CD8+ T cells from cultured PBMCs, obtained from culture after CMV antigen stimulation. The TCR sequence derives from a human donor in good health (CMV status not recorded). Some clones in this sample may be carry-over from other donors' samples. The V and J genes are TRBV27 and TRBJ1-2; 9 central nucleotides agree with TRBD1. The nucleotides read TGTGCCAGCAGAGCACAGGGGGCCGAGTATGGCTACACCTTC. This codes for CASRAQGAEYGYTF.